The 19 T cell receptor beta chains given below trace back to one sample, sequenced in a study of cytomegalovirus exposure and HLA in healthy donors. The PCR was carried out with 60 Vbeta primers and 13 Jbeta primers. Produced via immunoSEQ multiplex PCR; TCRdb's table is partial and in-frame only. This sample yields about 130,000 clones, of which around four fifths are seen a single time; approximately 7.2% belongs to the top ten. The sequencing sample was made of PBMCs. These receptors all come from a male donor in good health and CMV-seronegative.

Details on this clone: A read error may produce the germline difference seen at one junction end. The rearrangement uses TRBV5-4 and TRBJ2-7, with 9 positions matching TRBD1. The CDR3 covers 17 residues. CDR1 and CDR2 from the germline V gene are SGHNT and YYREEE (reference sequence). The CDR3 is CASSFFPDRGTAYGQYF. The CDR3 bases are TGTGCCAGCAGCTTTTTTCCCGACAGGGGGACAGCTTACGGGCAGTACTTC. Full variable domain (rest looked up from reference TRBV5-4 and TRBJ2-7): ETGVTQSPTHLIKTRGQQVTLRCSSQSGHNTVSWYQQALGQGPQFIFQYYREEENGRGNFPPRFSGLQFPNYSSELNVNALELDDSALYLCASSFFPDRGTAYGQYFGPGTRLTVT.

The chain joins TRBV7-2 to TRBJ2-5; no firm D call. This CDR3 has 14 residues. Deletions cut 3 bases from V and 1 base from J, with 9 bases between. Germline V gene lookup returns CDR1 SGHTA and CDR2 FQGNSA. The CDR3 loop reads CASSLAGSQETQYF. The CDR3 DNA follows: TGTGCCAGCAGCTTGGCCGGGTCCCAAGAGACCCAGTACTTC.

Only one count was recorded for this clone. The rearrangement joins TRBV6-1 to TRBJ2-2; the match to TRBD2 covers 7 bases. This CDR3 comprises 16 residues. Germline-derived CDR1 and CDR2 are MNHNS and SASEGT. J gave up 7 bases and V 4 bases, and 12 bases lay outside the gene matches. CDR3 loop: CASSVSSGVTSGELFF. The CDR3 DNA follows: TGTGCCAGCAGTGTAAGCAGCGGGGTTACTAGCGGGGAGCTGTTTTTT.

The V gene is TRBV27, the J gene TRBJ2-7, with D perhaps TRBD2 (5 bases). Trimming shortened V by 6 bases and J by 4 bases, and 13 bases separated the two germline ends. Looked up from germline, CDR1 is MNHEY and CDR2 is SMNVEV (reference sequence). The CDR3 runs to 13 residues. Here the CDR3 reads CASSPPGSYEQYF. In DNA, the CDR3 is TGTGCCAGCAGCCCCCCGGGGTCTTACGAGCAGTACTTC.

There are a few counts of this clone. This chain joins TRBV29-1 and TRBJ2-1; TRBD2 matches at 8 bases. V was pared by 4 bases and J by 0 bases, with 8 bases of the junction left unmatched. The CDR3 totals 16 residues. Germline assignment: CDR1 SQVTM and CDR2 ANQGSEA. CDR3: CSVAPQAGGSYNEQFF. CDR3 bases: TGCAGCGTTGCGCCCCAGGCGGGGGGCTCCTACAATGAGCAGTTCTTC.

The chain joins TRBV28 to TRBJ1-1; D is ambiguous. This CDR3 region has 14 residues. Per the germline V gene, CDR1 is MDHEN and CDR2 is SYDVKM. Trimming removed 3 bases at V and 1 base at J, with 9 bases between. This CDR3 reads CASSFSMQNTEAFF. Written as DNA, the CDR3 is TGTGCCAGCAGTTTTTCTATGCAGAACACTGAAGCTTTCTTT.

This clone was found a few times. The gene calls are TRBV6-1 and TRBJ1-1; D possibly corresponds to TRBD1 (6 bases). The CDR3 has 15 residues. V was cut by 5 bases and J by 11 bases, with 24 bases left in between. The germline V gene has CDR1 MNHNS and CDR2 SASEGT. DNA for the CDR3: TGTGCCAGCAGTAAAGTTACAGGGTCGGTTTCTGGGGCTTTCTTT. This codes for CASSKVTGSVSGAFF.

The gene calls are TRBV7-2 and TRBJ2-1; the match to TRBD2 covers 12 bases. Germline V gene data show CDR1 as SGHTA and CDR2 as FQGNSA. The CDR3 has 17 residues. V gave up 5 bases and J gave up 6 bases; unmatched junction bases: 11. The CDR3: CASSLRLAGDFSNEQFF. In DNA, the CDR3 is TGTGCCAGCAGCCTGCGACTAGCGGGAGACTTCAGCAATGAGCAGTTCTTC.

The chain employs TRBV27 and TRBJ1-1; 9 bases are shared with TRBD1. This CDR3 has 16 residues. Germline loops: CDR1 MNHEY, CDR2 SMNVEV (reference sequence). V lost 4 bases and J lost 4; bases outside the gene matches: 10. The CDR3 nucleotides are TGTGCCAGCAGTTGGACAGGGGACTCCGGGGGCACTGAAGCTTTCTTT. This gives the protein CASSWTGDSGGTEAFF.

This clone turned up a few times. The V call is TRBV6-5, the J call TRBJ1-4; possibly TRBD1 for D (5 bases). Germline V CDR1 and CDR2: MNHEY, SVGAGI. Trimming took off 0 bases at V and 3 bases at J, with 8 bases between the two ends. The CDR3 spans 15 residues. CDR3 bases: TGTGCCAGCAGTTACTCGGGGGGTGCTAATGAAAAACTGTTTTTT. This codes for CASSYSGGANEKLFF.

The chain is built from TRBV28 and TRBJ1-6, with TRBD1 matching over 8 bases. The CDR3 is 17 amino acids. J was trimmed by 5 bases and V by 5 bases; bases with no gene match: 11. Germline CDR1 is MDHEN and CDR2 is SYDVKM. CDR3 DNA: TGTGCCAGCAGTCTCTGGACAGGGAGGGGGGATAATTCACCCCTCCACTTT. Residues: CASSLWTGRGDNSPLHF.

This chain uses TRBV5-4 with TRBJ2-2; 8 bases map to TRBD1. The length of the CDR3 is 16 residues. Germline loops: CDR1 SGHNT, CDR2 YYREEE (reference sequence). J was trimmed by 5 bases and V by 7 bases; bases with no gene match: 13. The chain's CDR3 is CASRDSQHRGTGELFF. The CDR3 DNA follows: TGTGCCAGCCGCGACTCGCAACACAGGGGGACCGGGGAGCTGTTTTTT.

This clone occurred once. This chain links TRBV4-3 with TRBJ1-2; the D gene is possibly TRBD1 (5 bases). V gave up 1 base and J gave up 3 bases, with 18 bases separating them. There are 17 residues in the CDR3. Germline values: CDR1 LGHNA, CDR2 YSLEER. The CDR3 spells CASSQVGGAFRDYGYTF. The DNA of the CDR3 is TGCGCCAGCAGCCAAGTAGGCGGGGCTTTCAGGGACTATGGCTACACCTTC.

J is TRBJ2-2 and V is TRBV13; TRBD1 agrees at 7 bases. This CDR3 has 17 residues. Looked up from germline, CDR1 is PRHDT and CDR2 is FYEKMQ (reference sequence). V shed 1 base, J shed 6 bases, and the junction held 11 bases outside the gene matches. The CDR3 here is CASSLDPTGRGSGELFF. CDR3 DNA: TGTGCCAGCAGCTTAGATCCTACGGGCAGGGGGTCCGGGGAGCTGTTTTTT.

The chain combines TRBV6-5 with TRBJ2-1; 9 nucleotides align to TRBD1. The CDR3 has 14 residues. Germline CDR1 MNHEY, CDR2 SVGAGI. V trimming: 5 bases; J trimming: 7 bases; junction bases outside the gene matches: 6. The CDR3 coding sequence is TGTGCCAGCAGTCCCGGGACAGGGAAAAATGAGCAGTTCTTC. Amino acid sequence: CASSPGTGKNEQFF.

This chain joins TRBV6-5 and TRBJ2-1; TRBD2 aligns across 10 bases. The germline V gene has CDR1 MNHEY and CDR2 SVGAGI. The CDR3 runs 16 residues. V shed 1 base, J shed 3 bases, and the junction held 3 bases outside the gene matches. The CDR3 DNA reads TGTGCCAGCAGTTACTGGAGCGGGAGGGGCTACAATGAGCAGTTCTTC. Translated, it gives CASSYWSGRGYNEQFF.

The V call is TRBV18, the J call TRBJ2-7; 10 bases match TRBD2. V trimming: 3 bases; J trimming: 0 bases; junction bases outside the gene matches: 8. CDR1 is KGHSH, CDR2 LQKENI, per germline. The CDR3 extends over 17 amino acids. The CDR3 loop is CASSPSSGGRSSYEQYF. CDR3 bases: TGTGCCAGCTCACCTAGTAGCGGGGGGCGTAGCTCCTACGAGCAGTACTTC.

The chain links TRBV19 to TRBJ2-5; the match to TRBD1 covers 10 bases. Trimming at V came to 9 bases and at J to 6 bases, leaving 16 bases not matched to a gene. The CDR3 totals 16 residues. Germline V lookup: CDR1 LNHDA, CDR2 SQIVND (reference sequence). The chain's CDR3 is CASQPSGTGAMKTQYF. CDR3 coding DNA: TGTGCCAGCCAGCCCTCGGGGACAGGGGCTATGAAGACCCAGTACTTC.

The chain recombines TRBV5-6 with TRBJ2-5, with no clear D. Germline-derived CDR1 and CDR2 are SGHDT and YYEEEE. Between the trimmed V and J ends, which lost 3 bases and 1 base, there was a span of 10 bases. CDR3 length equals 14 residues. CDR3 in DNA: TGTGCCAGCAGCTCGAGGAGCGCCCAAGAGACCCAGTACTTC. Amino acids: CASSSRSAQETQYF.